This T cell receptor beta chain stems from a study of blood T cell repertoires in COVID-19. Whole-study context: Italy, Spain and the United States were the sources of the convalescent and acute COVID-19 samples. Nucleic acid was either cDNA or gDNA, and it came from T cells, B-cell-depleted T cells, or PBMCs.

CDR1 is PRHDT and CDR2 is FYEKMQ in the germline V gene (reference sequence). The CDR3 covers 13 residues. V lost 3 bases to trimming and J lost 9 bases, with 9 bases between them. Authors' data handling: From reference gene primer amplification, estimates of nucleated cell counts were derived. Generated by immunoSEQ multiplex PCR, the TCRdb table keeps only in-frame clones and is missing some. The V and J calls and clone size come from that table; D and trimming were worked out from the DNA. The table has some 250,000 clones, roughly 87% seen once; the top ten hold 0.7% to 0.85%. Sequencing was carried out using peripheral blood. The chain joins TRBV13 to TRBJ1-6, with D unclear. This TCR derives from a woman in her twenties or thirties with acute or convalescent COVID-19. CDR3 sequence reads: CASSFQRGSPLHF. In DNA, the CDR3 is TGTGCCAGCAGCTTCCAACGAGGTTCACCCCTCCACTTT. The complete variable domain, with remaining parts taken from reference TRBV13 and TRBJ1-6, reads AAGVIQSPRHLIKEKRETATLKCYPIPRHDTVYWYQQGPGQDPQFLISFYEKMQSDKGSIPDRFSAQQFSDYHSELNMSSLELGDSALYFCASSFQRGSPLHFGNGTRLTVT.